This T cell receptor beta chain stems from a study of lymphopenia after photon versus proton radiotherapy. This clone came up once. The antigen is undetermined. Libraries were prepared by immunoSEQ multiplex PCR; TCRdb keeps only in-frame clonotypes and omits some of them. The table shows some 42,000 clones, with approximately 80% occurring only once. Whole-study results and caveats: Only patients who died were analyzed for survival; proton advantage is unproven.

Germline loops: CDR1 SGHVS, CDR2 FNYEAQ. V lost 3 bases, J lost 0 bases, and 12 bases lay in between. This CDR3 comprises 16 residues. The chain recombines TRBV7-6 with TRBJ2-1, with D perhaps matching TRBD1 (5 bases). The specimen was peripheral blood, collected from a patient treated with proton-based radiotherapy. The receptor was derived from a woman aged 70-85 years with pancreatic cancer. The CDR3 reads CASSFGHRSSYNEQFF. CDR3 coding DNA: TGTGCCAGCAGCTTCGGACACCGGAGCTCCTACAATGAGCAGTTCTTC.